These 5 T cell receptor beta chains were all obtained from the same sample, sequenced in a study of human T cells and chemical hapten exposure. TCRdb re-analysed the RACE reads in MiXCR, keeping a single row per CDR3 protein. The sample gives around 200,000 distinct CDR3 sequences, roughly 30% of which show up once; about 2.7% is in the top ten. Time point noted: pre-sensitization, week 0. Documented treatment: therapeutic diphenylcyclopropenone sensitization with weekly scalp DPC. The sequences come from whole blood, collected in connection with sensitization to the hapten diphenylcyclopropenone (DPC). The source is a woman in her twenties or thirties with alopecia areata. Some clones in this sample may be carry-over from other donors' samples.

There are a few counts of this clonotype. This chain joins TRBV7-2 and TRBJ1-4; D unclear. V lost 5 bases and J 0 bases, leaving 10 bases between the germline ends. Germline V gives CDR1 SGHTA, CDR2 FQGNSA. The CDR3 consists of 15 residues. CDR3 sequence: CASSPTVSTNEKLFF. The CDR3 DNA follows: TGTGCCAGCAGCCCCACCGTGTCAACTAATGAAAAACTGTTTTTT.

This CDR3 is CASSLVGLASNTEAFF. DNA for the CDR3: TGTGCCAGCAGTTTAGTGGGACTCGCTTCGAACACTGAAGCTTTCTTT. V is TRBV28 and J is TRBJ1-1; possibly TRBD1 for D (5 bases). The ends were cut back, 2 bases at V and 1 base at J, with 14 bases in the middle. The CDR3 has 16 amino acids. Germline V gene data show CDR1 as MDHEN and CDR2 as SYDVKM.

This clonotype was seen only a few times. The chain has TRBV29-1 and TRBJ2-1; D unresolved. Germline assignment: CDR1 SQVTM and CDR2 ANQGSEA. V lost 3 bases to trimming and J lost 9 bases, with 9 bases between them. The CDR3 has 11 amino acids. CDR3 amino acids: CSVELRTEQFF. The CDR3 DNA follows: TGCAGCGTTGAGCTGCGGACTGAGCAGTTCTTC.

The V call is TRBV3-1, the J call TRBJ2-7; tentatively, D is TRBD2 (6 bases). CDR3 size: 14 residues. V lost 4 bases and J lost 7, with 17 bases in between. The germline V gene has CDR1 LGHDT and CDR2 YNNKEL (reference sequence). The CDR3: CASSPGALASEQYF. For the CDR3, the DNA is TGTGCCAGCAGCCCCGGGGCTCTAGCGTCGGAGCAGTACTTC.

The V gene is TRBV20-1, the J gene TRBJ2-2; TRBD1 agrees at 7 bases. The CDR3 loop spans 15 amino acids. Trimming removed 3 bases from V and 0 bases from J; junction bases left unmatched: 4. Germline CDR1 is DFQATT and CDR2 is SNEGSKA (reference sequence). DNA of the CDR3: TGCAGTGCTAGTCGGCAGGGGGCGAACACCGGGGAGCTGTTTTTT. It translates to CSASRQGANTGELFF.